This T cell receptor (beta chain) was sequenced in a study of blood T cell repertoires in COVID-19. Per the study methods: Researchers report that nucleated cell counts were estimated from reference gene primer amplification. The repertoire was sequenced with immunoSEQ multiplex PCR; TCRdb's copy has only in-frame clones and lacks some. From that table come the V and J calls and clone size; the DNA was used to work out D and trimming. The sample records 150,000 to 200,000 clones, about 88% being singletons. Germline lookup yields CDR1 SGHTA and CDR2 FQGTGA. V shed 0 bases, J shed 2 bases, and the junction held 7 bases outside the gene matches. This CDR3 spans 18 amino acids. During active infection, Seattle patients enrolled and were then monitored through disease.

The sequencing input was peripheral blood. The chain combines TRBV7-3 with TRBJ2-7; 13 bases fit TRBD2. The TCR sequence derives from a woman older than 75 with COVID-19, enrolled during active disease. The CDR3 sequence: CASSLTGGTSGIPYEQYF. The CDR3 DNA follows: TGTGCCAGCAGCTTAACAGGGGGGACTAGCGGGATTCCCTACGAGCAGTACTTC.